The next 7 T cell receptor beta chains were all read from a single sample in a study of shared clonotypes between healthy human individuals (dated by TCRdb to 2018 to 2020). Library preparation used the immunoSEQ multiplex PCR assay. Here the immuneACCESS table is served through TCRdb, limited to in-frame sequences with V and J called. Missing clones are a known gap in these copies; in checked studies unresolved V genes cover under half, and the rest lacks a known reason. The sample contains some 2,000,000 clones, around 95% of them found a single time. The ten largest clones add up to over 0.1% of the sample. Sequences were obtained from naive CD4+ T cells sorted from blood. This specimen's cell subset or site label, interpreted: CD45RA+ positively selected. The receptors derive from a man aged 18 to 29 in good health.

The chain couples TRBV30 to TRBJ1-4; no definite D call. V dropped 3 bases and J dropped 7 bases, with 12 bases sitting between them. The CDR3 has 13 amino acids. Germline assignment: CDR1 GTSNPN and CDR2 SVGIG (reference sequence). Here the CDR3 reads CAWREVPGEKLFF. The DNA of the CDR3 is TGTGCCTGGAGGGAAGTCCCGGGTGAAAAACTGTTTTTT. Using reference TRBV30 and TRBJ1-4 for the parts outside the CDR3, the full variable domain is SQTIHQWPATLVQPVGSPLSLECTVEGTSNPNLYWYRQAAGRGLQLLFYSVGIGQISSEVPQNLSASRPQDRQFILSSKKLLLSDSGFYLCAWREVPGEKLFFGSGTQLSVL.

The chain uses TRBV6-1 and TRBJ2-7, with TRBD1 matching over 9 bases. CDR3 length: 13 residues. J gave up 4 bases and V 6 bases, and 4 bases lay outside the gene matches. CDR1 MNHNS and CDR2 SASEGT come from the germline V gene. CDR3 loop: CASRGQGQYEQYF. Written as DNA, the CDR3 is TGTGCCAGCAGGGGACAGGGTCAGTACGAGCAGTACTTC.

V gene TRBV28 combines with J gene TRBJ1-1; a weak D match, TRBD1 (6 bases). CDR3 length: 14 amino acids. V lost 2 bases and J lost 6, with 13 bases in between. Germline CDR1 reads MDHEN; CDR2 reads SYDVKM. The CDR3 DNA reads TGTGCCAGCAGTTTAAAAACAGGGTTCGCTGAAGCTTTCTTT. Translating it yields CASSLKTGFAEAFF.

V gene TRBV30 combines with J gene TRBJ2-1; 7 bases are a match to TRBD1. Germline loops: CDR1 GTSNPN, CDR2 SVGIG (reference sequence). CDR3 size: 14 residues. Trimming removed 4 bases from V and 2 bases from J; junction bases left unmatched: 5. The CDR3 DNA is TGTGCCTGGACGACAGGGCTGACCTACAATGAGCAGTTCTTC. It yields the protein CAWTTGLTYNEQFF.

V and J are TRBV9 and TRBJ2-5; 9 nucleotides align to TRBD2. Germline CDR1 SGDLS, CDR2 YYNGEE. V lost 0 bases and J lost 5; bases outside the gene matches: 2. The CDR3 spans 14 residues. The CDR3 nucleotides are TGTGCCAGCAGCGTAGTAGCGGGAGATGAGACCCAGTACTTC. It specifies CASSVVAGDETQYF.

The V and J genes are TRBV6-5 and TRBJ2-7; 8 nucleotides align to TRBD1. The CDR3 is made up of 14 amino acids. The V segment lost 4 bases and the J segment 3 bases; nucleotides outside the gene matches: 5. The germline V gene has CDR1 MNHEY and CDR2 SVGAGI. The CDR3 here is CASSWGTGIYEQYF. As DNA, the CDR3 is TGTGCCAGCAGTTGGGGGACAGGAATCTACGAGCAGTACTTC.

The chain recombines TRBV5-5 with TRBJ2-2, with TRBD2 matching over 7 bases. Germline V gene sequence: CDR1 SGHKS, CDR2 YYEKEE (reference sequence). This CDR3 contains 15 residues. The V gene end was trimmed by 2 bases and the J gene end by 6 bases; junction bases not matched to a gene: 7. The CDR3 sequence: CASSFLTSAAGELFF. CDR3 sequence (DNA): TGTGCCAGCAGCTTCCTTACTAGCGCAGCCGGGGAGCTGTTTTTT. The variable domain in full, with the rest retrieved from reference TRBV5-5 and TRBJ2-2, is DAGVTQSPTHLIKTRGQQVTLRCSPISGHKSVSWYQQVLGQGPQFIFQYYEKEERGRGNFPDRFSARQFPNYSSELNVNALLLGDSALYLCASSFLTSAAGELFFGEGSRLTVL.